This TCR beta chain was captured in a study of cytomegalovirus exposure and HLA in healthy donors. For the study at large: Unique TCR beta sequences numbering about 100 million came from 150 million to 200 million T cells in an earlier analysis.

The primer mix had 60 Vbeta and 13 Jbeta primers. In the original analysis: Among the unique TCR beta chains that a later analysis counted, about 81 million in all, around 11 million were shared. Here immunoSEQ multiplex PCR was the method, and the copy in TCRdb shows in-frame clones only, minus some. That table furnishes V, J and clone size, whereas the DNA furnished D and trimming. The sample carries 85,000 to 100,000 clones, under 85% recorded once. Notes on the study in general: One variant, a missense change in DCLRE1C, was linked in a later analysis to TCR beta V- and J-gene trimming.

Details on this clone: Antigen specificity is unknown.

Trimming shortened V by 1 base and J by 1 base, and 8 bases separated the two germline ends. Germline CDR1 and CDR2: SGDLS and YYNGEE. The CDR3 has 14 residues. The receptor was derived from a female donor in good health and CMV-seropositive. The sample taken for sequencing was PBMCs. The chain links TRBV9 to TRBJ2-5; D uncertain. The CDR3 sequence: CASSVQDAQETQYF. The CDR3 DNA is TGTGCCAGCAGCGTACAGGATGCCCAAGAGACCCAGTACTTC.